This T cell receptor (beta chain) was captured by sequencing in a study of OX40 agonist ivuxolimab in advanced cancers. Study in general: At doses from 0.01 to 10 mg/kg, patients were given intravenous ivuxolimab every 2 weeks.

Trimming cost V 1 base and J 5 bases, with 11 bases left between them. The CDR3 covers 15 residues. Germline CDR1 reads SEHNR; CDR2 reads FQNEAQ (reference sequence). Profiled with immunoSEQ multiplex PCR; TCRdb holds only in-frame clones, not every one. The data show under 40,000 clones, less than 90% seen once. General study results and limits: Expanded peripheral T cell antigen specificity was not determined.

This clone was observed once. Its target is unknown. The TCR comes from an adult with an advanced solid tumor such as melanoma, head and neck, liver or kidney cancer. J is TRBJ1-4 and V is TRBV7-9; D is unresolved. The specimen comprised CD4+ or CD8+ T cells sorted from blood, sampled in a trial of the OX40 agonist ivuxolimab. The CDR3 region is CASSLDPGVNEKLFF. The CDR3 coding sequence is TGTGCCAGCAGCTTAGACCCAGGAGTGAATGAAAAACTGTTTTTT.